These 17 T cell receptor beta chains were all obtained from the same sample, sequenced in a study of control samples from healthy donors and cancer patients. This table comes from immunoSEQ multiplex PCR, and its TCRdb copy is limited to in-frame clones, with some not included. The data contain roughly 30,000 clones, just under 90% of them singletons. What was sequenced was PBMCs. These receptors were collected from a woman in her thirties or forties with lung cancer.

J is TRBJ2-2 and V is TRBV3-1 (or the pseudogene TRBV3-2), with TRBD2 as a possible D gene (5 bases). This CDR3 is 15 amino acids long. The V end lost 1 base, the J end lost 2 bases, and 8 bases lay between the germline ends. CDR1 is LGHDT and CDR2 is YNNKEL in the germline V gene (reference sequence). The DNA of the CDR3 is TGTGCCAGCAGCCAAGTCGGGGTAAACACCGGGGAGCTGTTTTTT. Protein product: CASSQVGVNTGELFF.

CDR3 amino acids: CASSFSGGGFNEQFF. The CDR3 coding sequence is TGTGCCAGCAGCTTTAGCGGGGGGGGTTTCAATGAGCAGTTCTTC. The chain links TRBV7-2 to TRBJ2-1; 11 nucleotides agree with TRBD2. CDR3 length: 15 residues. Germline V gene sequence: CDR1 SGHTA, CDR2 FQGNSA. After removal of 3 bases from V and 6 bases from J, the junction contained 4 bases not matched to a gene.

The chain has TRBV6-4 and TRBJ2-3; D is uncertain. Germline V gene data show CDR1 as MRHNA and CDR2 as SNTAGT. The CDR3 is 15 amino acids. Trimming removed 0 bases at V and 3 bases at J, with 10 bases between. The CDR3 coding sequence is TGTGCCAGCAGTGACTCGGCGAGTTCAACAGATACGCAGTATTTT. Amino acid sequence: CASSDSASSTDTQYF.

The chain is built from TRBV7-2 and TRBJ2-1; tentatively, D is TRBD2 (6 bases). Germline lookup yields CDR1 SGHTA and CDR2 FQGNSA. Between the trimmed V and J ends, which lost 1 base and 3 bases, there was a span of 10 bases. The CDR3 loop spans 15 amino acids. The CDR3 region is CASSLGLSGYNEQFF. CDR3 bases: TGTGCCAGCAGCTTAGGACTTAGCGGCTACAATGAGCAGTTCTTC.

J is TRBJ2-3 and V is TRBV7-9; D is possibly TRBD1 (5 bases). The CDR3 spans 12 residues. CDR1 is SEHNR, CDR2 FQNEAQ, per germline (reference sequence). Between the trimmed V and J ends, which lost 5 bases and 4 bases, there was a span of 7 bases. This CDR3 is CASSLRADTQYF. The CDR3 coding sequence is TGTGCCAGCAGCCTCAGGGCAGATACGCAGTATTTT.

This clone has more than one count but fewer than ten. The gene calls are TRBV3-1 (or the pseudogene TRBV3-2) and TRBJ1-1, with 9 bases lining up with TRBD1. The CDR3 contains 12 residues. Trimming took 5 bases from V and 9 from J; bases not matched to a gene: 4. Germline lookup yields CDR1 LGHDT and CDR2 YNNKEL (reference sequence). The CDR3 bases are TGTGCCAGCAGCTACGGACAGGGGAAAGCTTTCTTT. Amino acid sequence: CASSYGQGKAFF.

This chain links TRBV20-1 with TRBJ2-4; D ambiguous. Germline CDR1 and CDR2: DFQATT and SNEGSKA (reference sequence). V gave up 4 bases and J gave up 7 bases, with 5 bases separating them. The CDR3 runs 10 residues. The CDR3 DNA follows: TGCAGTGCTATGGGTAACATTCAGTACTTC. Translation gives CSAMGNIQYF.

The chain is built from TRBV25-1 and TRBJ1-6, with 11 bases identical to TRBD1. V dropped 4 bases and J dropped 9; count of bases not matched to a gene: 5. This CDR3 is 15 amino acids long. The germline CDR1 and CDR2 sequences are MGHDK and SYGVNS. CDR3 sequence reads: CASSAGQGVSSPLHF. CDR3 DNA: TGTGCCAGCAGTGCGGGACAGGGGGTAAGTTCACCCCTCCACTTT.

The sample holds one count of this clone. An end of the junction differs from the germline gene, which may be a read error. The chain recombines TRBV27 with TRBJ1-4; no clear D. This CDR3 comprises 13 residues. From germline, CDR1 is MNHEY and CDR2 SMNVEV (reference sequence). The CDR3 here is CTSSWQKNEKLFF. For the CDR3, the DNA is TGTACCAGCAGTTGGCAAAAGAATGAAAAACTGTTTTTT.

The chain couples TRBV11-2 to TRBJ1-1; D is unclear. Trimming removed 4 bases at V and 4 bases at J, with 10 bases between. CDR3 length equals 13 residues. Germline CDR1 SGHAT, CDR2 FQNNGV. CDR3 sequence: CASSWVVGTEAFF. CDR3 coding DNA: TGTGCCAGCAGCTGGGTAGTCGGCACTGAAGCTTTCTTT.

In DNA form, the CDR3 reads TGTGCCAGCAGTTTAGATGCAGGATCTGGGGCCAACGTCCTGACTTTC. Its translation is CASSLDAGSGANVLTF. The J gene is TRBJ2-6, the V gene TRBV27; D uncertain. The V gene's germline CDR1 is MNHEY and CDR2 SMNVEV (reference sequence). Trimming cost V 2 bases and J 1 base, with 9 bases left between them. This CDR3 is 16 amino acids long.

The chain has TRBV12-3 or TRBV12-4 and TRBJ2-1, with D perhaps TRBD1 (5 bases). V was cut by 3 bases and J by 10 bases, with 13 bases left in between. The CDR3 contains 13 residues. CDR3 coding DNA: TGTGCCAGCAGTTTGGCCGTCTACAGGGAGCAGTTCTTC. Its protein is CASSLAVYREQFF.

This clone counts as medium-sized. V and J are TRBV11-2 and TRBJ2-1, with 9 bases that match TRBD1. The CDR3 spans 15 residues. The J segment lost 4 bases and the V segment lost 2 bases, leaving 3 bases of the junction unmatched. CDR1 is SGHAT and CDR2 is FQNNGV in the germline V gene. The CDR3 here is CASSLMGQGYNEQFF. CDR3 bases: TGTGCCAGCAGCTTAATGGGACAGGGTTACAATGAGCAGTTCTTC.

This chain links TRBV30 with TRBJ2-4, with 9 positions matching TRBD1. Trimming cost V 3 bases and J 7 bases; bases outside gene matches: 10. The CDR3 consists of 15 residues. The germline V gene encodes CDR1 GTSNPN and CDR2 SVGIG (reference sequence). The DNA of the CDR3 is TGTGCCTGGAGGGGACCGGGACAGGGAAGGAACATTCAGTACTTC. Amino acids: CAWRGPGQGRNIQYF.

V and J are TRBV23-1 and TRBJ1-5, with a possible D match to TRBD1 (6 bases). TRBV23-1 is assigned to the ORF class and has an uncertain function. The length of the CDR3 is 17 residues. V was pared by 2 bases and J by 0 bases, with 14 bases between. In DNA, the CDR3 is TGCGCCAGCAGTCAAGGACGAGGGGGTAATAGCAATCAGCCCCAGCATTTT. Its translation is CASSQGRGGNSNQPQHF.

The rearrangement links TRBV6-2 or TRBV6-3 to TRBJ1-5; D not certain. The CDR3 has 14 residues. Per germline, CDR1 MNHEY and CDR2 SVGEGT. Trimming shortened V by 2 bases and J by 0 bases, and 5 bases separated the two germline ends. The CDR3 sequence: CASSYAGSNQPQHF. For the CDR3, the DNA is TGTGCCAGCAGTTACGCTGGTAGCAATCAGCCCCAGCATTTT.

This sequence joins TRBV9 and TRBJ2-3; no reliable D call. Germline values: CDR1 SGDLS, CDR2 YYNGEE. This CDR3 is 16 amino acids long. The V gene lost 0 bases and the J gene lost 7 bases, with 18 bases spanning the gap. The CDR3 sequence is CASSVVGIPPYNTQYF. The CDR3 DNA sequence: TGTGCCAGCAGCGTAGTGGGCATTCCTCCCTACAATACGCAGTATTTT.